The clone carrying this TCR beta chain was counted ten times or more. Its target is unknown. This record belongs to a study of T cell repertoires in cytomegalovirus infection. Study outcomes and limitations: Of the TCR beta families, the public ones yielded a cumulative frequency that identified carriers of CMV plus the relevant HLA.

One entry per CDR3 protein, called by TCRdb with MiXCR from the reads. Here the sample spans roughly 150,000 distinct CDR3 sequences, around 20% being singletons. The CDR3 has 15 amino acids. Per the germline V gene, CDR1 is SGHVS and CDR2 is FQNEAQ. V was clipped by 5 bases and J by 8 bases, with 21 bases between them. This chain links TRBV7-8 with TRBJ1-1, with D maybe TRBD1 (6 bases). The sample was PBMCs. The TCR comes from a human donor in good health (CMV status not recorded). Some clones in this sample may be carry-over from other donors' samples. The CDR3 DNA follows: TGTGCCAGCAGCCACAGACCGACAGTCGGGGGCGAAGCTTTCTTT. Amino acids: CASSHRPTVGGEAFF.